This TCR beta chain emerged from a study of blood T cell repertoires in COVID-19. Study in general: Sources were T cells, B-cell-depleted T cells, or PBMCs; the material itself was cDNA or gDNA.

Participant ages covered roughly 18 to 89 years across 25 or so US areas. Assignment of participants to cohorts was predicated upon participant-reported clinical history. Sequencing used immunoSEQ multiplex PCR; TCRdb keeps in-frame clones, though not all of them. The table includes 150,000 to 200,000 clones, over 80% detected once. This TCR was recovered from a woman aged 55-75 years who had recovered from COVID-19. What was sequenced was PBMCs or T cells enriched from blood (not recorded which).

In DNA form, the CDR3 reads TGTGCCACCAGTGATTTAAAGCGGGGCGGCGAAGAGACCCAGTACTTC. Its translation: CATSDLKRGGEETQYF. This chain links TRBV24-1 with TRBJ2-5; TRBD2 matches at 7 bases. Germline-derived CDR1 and CDR2 are KGHDR and SFDVKD. The trim removed 1 base at V and 3 bases at J, leaving 7 bases unmatched. The CDR3 consists of 16 residues.